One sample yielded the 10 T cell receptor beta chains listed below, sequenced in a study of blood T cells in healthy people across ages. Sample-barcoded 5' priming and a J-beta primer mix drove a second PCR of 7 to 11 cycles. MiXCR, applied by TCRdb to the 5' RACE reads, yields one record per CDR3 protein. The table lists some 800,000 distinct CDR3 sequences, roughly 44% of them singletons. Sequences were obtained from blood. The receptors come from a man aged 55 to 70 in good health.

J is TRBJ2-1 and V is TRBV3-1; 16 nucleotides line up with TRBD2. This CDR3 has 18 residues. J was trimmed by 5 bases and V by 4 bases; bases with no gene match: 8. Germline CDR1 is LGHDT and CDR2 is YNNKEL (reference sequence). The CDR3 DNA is TGTGCCAGCAGCCGCTACGGGACTAGCGGGGGGGATAACAATGAGCAGTTCTTC. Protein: CASSRYGTSGGDNNEQFF.

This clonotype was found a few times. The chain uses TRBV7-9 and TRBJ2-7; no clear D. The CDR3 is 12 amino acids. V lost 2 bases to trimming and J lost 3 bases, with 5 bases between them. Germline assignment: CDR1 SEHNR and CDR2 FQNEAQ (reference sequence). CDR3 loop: CASSLMDYEQYF. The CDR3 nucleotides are TGTGCCAGCAGCTTAATGGACTACGAGCAGTACTTC.

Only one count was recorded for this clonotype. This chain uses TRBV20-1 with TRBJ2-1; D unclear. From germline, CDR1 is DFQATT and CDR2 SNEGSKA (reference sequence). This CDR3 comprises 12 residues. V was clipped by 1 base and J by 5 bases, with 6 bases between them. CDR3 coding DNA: TGCAGTGCTAGAGGTTTAAACAATGAGCAGTTCTTC. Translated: CSARGLNNEQFF.

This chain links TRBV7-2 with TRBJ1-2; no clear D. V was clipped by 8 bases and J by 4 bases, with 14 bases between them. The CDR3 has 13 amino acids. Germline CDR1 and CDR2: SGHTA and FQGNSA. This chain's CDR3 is CASGGLPSYGYTF. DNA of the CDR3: TGTGCCAGCGGAGGGTTGCCTTCCTATGGCTACACCTTC.

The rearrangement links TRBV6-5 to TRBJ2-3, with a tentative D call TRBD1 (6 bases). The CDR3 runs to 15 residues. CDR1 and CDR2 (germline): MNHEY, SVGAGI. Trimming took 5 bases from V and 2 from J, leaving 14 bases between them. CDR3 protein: CASSRRGKDTDTQYF. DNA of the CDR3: TGTGCCAGCAGTCGCAGGGGAAAAGACACAGATACGCAGTATTTT.

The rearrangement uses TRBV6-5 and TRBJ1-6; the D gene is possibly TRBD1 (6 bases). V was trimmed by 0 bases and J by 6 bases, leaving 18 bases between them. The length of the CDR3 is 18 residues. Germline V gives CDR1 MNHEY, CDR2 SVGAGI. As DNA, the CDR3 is TGTGCCAGCAGTTACTCGACCCAACAGGGAGTTCGTAATTCACCCCTCCACTTT. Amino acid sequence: CASSYSTQQGVRNSPLHF.

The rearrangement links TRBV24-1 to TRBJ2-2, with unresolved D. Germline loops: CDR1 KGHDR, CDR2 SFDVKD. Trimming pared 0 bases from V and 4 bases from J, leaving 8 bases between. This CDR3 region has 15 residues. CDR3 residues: CATSDLRTSTGELFF. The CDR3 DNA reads TGTGCCACCAGTGATTTGCGGACGTCCACCGGGGAGCTGTTTTTT.

This chain's CDR3 is CASTKRTTTDTQYF. In DNA form, the CDR3 reads TGTGCCAGCACCAAACGGACTACCACAGATACGCAGTATTTT. The chain couples TRBV6-5 to TRBJ2-3; perhaps TRBD2 as D (6 bases). The CDR3 consists of 14 residues. V lost 7 bases to trimming and J lost 2 bases, with 13 bases between them. Looked up from germline, CDR1 is MNHEY and CDR2 is SVGAGI.

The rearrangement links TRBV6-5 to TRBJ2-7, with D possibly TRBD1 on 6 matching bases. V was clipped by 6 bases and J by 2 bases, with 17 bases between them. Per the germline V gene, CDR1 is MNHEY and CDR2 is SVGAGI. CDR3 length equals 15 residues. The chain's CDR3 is CASRLDRYSAYEQYF. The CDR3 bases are TGTGCCAGCAGACTCGACAGGTACTCGGCCTACGAGCAGTACTTC.

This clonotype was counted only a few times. CDR3 sequence (DNA): TGTGCCAGCAGTGAAGCCCTGACTAGCGGGGGGGCGGATACGCAGTATTTT. Translating it yields CASSEALTSGGADTQYF. The genes are TRBV6-1 and TRBJ2-3, with TRBD2 matching 14 bases. V shed 0 bases, J shed 6 bases, and the junction held 5 bases outside the gene matches. CDR1 is MNHNS and CDR2 is SASEGT in the germline V gene. The CDR3 consists of 17 residues.